This TCR beta chain was recovered during a study of post-analysis software for immune sequencing data. Study overall: Included courses were relapsing-remitting and secondary progressive multiple sclerosis; progressive-relapsing multiple sclerosis was also included. Study results and caveats: Compared with controls, patients showed significantly lower normalized Chao1 diversity. The five TRBV segments detected at higher frequency in patients than in controls included TRBV5-6, TRBV5-1 and TRBV20-1. Batch-matched samples strongly co-clustered by F measure.

Turning to this clonotype: Its antigen is currently unknown. A read error may explain this, as a much larger clone is one base away.

CDR1 and CDR2 (germline): SQVTM, ANQGSEA. CDR3 length equals 13 residues. The J segment lost 7 bases and the V segment lost 6 bases, leaving 10 bases of the junction unmatched. TCR beta cDNA libraries had unique molecular identifiers. A population of about 0.9 to 10 million T cells gave rise to about 500,000 cDNA molecules. TCRdb independently ran MiXCR on the PCR reads; one entry per CDR3 protein. Of hundreds of thousands of distinct CDR3 sequences in the sample, approximately 30% were seen once. V and J are TRBV29-1 and TRBJ2-7; 9 bases line up with TRBD1. The TCR comes from a girl between 10 and 17 years old with multiple sclerosis. Sequenced sample: blood. CDR3 protein: CSVAQGAGNEQYF. The CDR3 nucleotides read TGCAGCGTAGCACAGGGGGCAGGCAATGAGCAGTACTTC.